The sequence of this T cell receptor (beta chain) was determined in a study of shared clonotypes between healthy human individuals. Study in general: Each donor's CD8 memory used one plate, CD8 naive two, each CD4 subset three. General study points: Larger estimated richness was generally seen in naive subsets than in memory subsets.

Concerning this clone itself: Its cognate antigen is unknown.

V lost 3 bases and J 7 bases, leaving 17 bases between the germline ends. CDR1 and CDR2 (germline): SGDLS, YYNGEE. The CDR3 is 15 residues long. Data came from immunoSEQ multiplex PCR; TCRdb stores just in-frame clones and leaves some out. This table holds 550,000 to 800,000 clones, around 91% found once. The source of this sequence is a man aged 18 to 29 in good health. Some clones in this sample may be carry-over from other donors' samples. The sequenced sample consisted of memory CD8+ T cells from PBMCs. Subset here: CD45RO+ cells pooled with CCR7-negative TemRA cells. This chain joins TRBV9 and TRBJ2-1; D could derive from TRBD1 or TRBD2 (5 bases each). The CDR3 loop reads CASSAPGPLPNEQFF. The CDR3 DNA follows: TGTGCCAGCAGCGCCCCGGGACCCCTCCCGAATGAGCAGTTCTTC. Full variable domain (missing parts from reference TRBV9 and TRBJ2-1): DSGVTQTPKHLITATGQRVTLRCSPRSGDLSVYWYQQSLDQGLQFLIQYYNGEERAKGNILERFSAQQFPDLHSELNLSSLELGDSALYFCASSAPGPLPNEQFFGPGTRLTVL.